This entry concerns a single T cell receptor beta chain. Its target is unknown. The data were obtained in a study of CD8 T cells in Susac syndrome. In germline, CDR1 is SGHRS, CDR2 YFSETQ. Between the trimmed V and J ends, which lost 4 bases and 4 bases, there was a span of 8 bases. The CDR3 loop spans 13 amino acids. Study-wide findings and caveats: The study's TCR sequencing and HLA analysis covered a relatively small number of individuals, and the study acknowledged this.

RNA, at about 0.5 to 1 ug, was reverse transcribed with random hexamers. The immunoSEQ assay covered 54 Vbeta and 13 Jbeta segments for CDR3. TCRdb fed the immunoSEQ multiplex PCR reads into MiXCR, producing one record per CDR3 protein. The sample contains over 200,000 distinct CDR3 sequences, approximately 95% of which appear only once. TEMRA cells were FACS-enriched, with CD8+ and CD4+ T cells isolated negatively. The sequence was collected from a human donor with multiple sclerosis. This chain joins TRBV5-1 and TRBJ2-2; D gene unclear. Sequenced input: CD4+ T cells from PBMCs. The CDR3 is CASSRGATGELFF. DNA for the CDR3: TGCGCCAGCAGCAGAGGAGCCACCGGGGAGCTGTTTTTT.